Below, 16 T cell receptor beta chains from the same sample are listed, as sequenced in a study of response to subunit inactivated influenza vaccine. In TCRdb, the RT-PCR reads were re-called with MiXCR into one record per CDR3 protein. The top ten hold more than 9.5% of the sample, which has approximately 500,000 distinct CDR3 sequences, 14% seen once. Sequencing used PBMCs from blood, obtained roughly 13 days after vaccination. These receptors all come from a man in his forties or fifties who received an inactivated influenza vaccine.

This clonotype was seen repeatedly, ten times or more. The chain combines TRBV18 with TRBJ1-5; D is perhaps TRBD1 (5 bases). CDR3 size: 14 residues. Trimming removed 5 bases at V and 11 bases at J, with 19 bases between. Germline V gene sequence: CDR1 KGHSH, CDR2 LQKENI. Here the CDR3 DNA reads TGTGCCAGCTCAATAGAGGGGCGCGGAGAGGCCCAGCATTTT. Its protein is CASSIEGRGEAQHF.

V usage is TRBV24-1 and J usage is TRBJ2-1; 7 bases agree with TRBD1. This CDR3 spans 16 amino acids. The V gene's germline CDR1 is KGHDR and CDR2 SFDVKD. V lost 4 bases and J lost 4; bases outside the gene matches: 9. CDR3: CATSDSGTVFYNEQFF. The CDR3, as DNA: TGTGCCACCAGTGACTCCGGGACAGTATTTTACAATGAGCAGTTCTTC.

This clonotype was seen a handful of times. The chain couples TRBV20-1 to TRBJ1-4; D ambiguous. In germline, CDR1 is DFQATT, CDR2 SNEGSKA (reference sequence). The CDR3 length is 12 residues. Deletions cut 7 bases from V and 5 bases from J, with 11 bases between. The CDR3 bases are TGCAGTGTAAGGCAGAGGAATGAAAAACTGTTTTTT. Translating it yields CSVRQRNEKLFF.

This clonotype was detected a few times. The chain links TRBV20-1 to TRBJ2-3; D perhaps matches TRBD2 (6 bases). The CDR3 covers 16 residues. Trimming shortened V by 6 bases and J by 5 bases, and 24 bases separated the two germline ends. The germline V gene has CDR1 DFQATT and CDR2 SNEGSKA (reference sequence). This CDR3 is CSAVSGSPGEIDTQYF. DNA of the CDR3: TGCAGTGCCGTATCGGGTTCGCCGGGAGAAATAGATACGCAGTATTTT.

The rearrangement joins TRBV7-2 to TRBJ2-7, with 8 bases identical to TRBD1. V shed 2 bases and J 4 bases; nucleotides not matched to a gene: 7. Germline V gene data show CDR1 as SGHTA and CDR2 as FQGNSA. The CDR3 is made up of 15 amino acids. The CDR3 coding sequence is TGTGCCAGCAGCTTACGAGGACAGGGTTTATACGAGCAGTACTTC. As protein: CASSLRGQGLYEQYF.

The CDR3 reads CASSLSDLSGTQYF. CDR3 bases: TGCGCCAGCAGCTTATCGGACCTCTCGGGGACCCAGTACTTC. The V call is TRBV5-1, the J call TRBJ2-5; D is ambiguous. CDR1 is SGHRS, CDR2 YFSETQ, per germline. V dropped 2 bases and J dropped 7 bases, with 15 bases sitting between them. The CDR3 contains 14 residues.

The gene calls are TRBV4-2 and TRBJ2-7; D not certain. The V and J ends lost 6 bases and 1 base respectively, with 13 bases between them. The CDR3 sequence is 14 residues long. Germline V gene lookup returns CDR1 LGHNA and CDR2 YNFKEQ. The CDR3 DNA sequence: TGTGCCAGCAGGCCCGGCTCCGGGTCCTACGAGCAGTACTTC. Its protein is CASRPGSGSYEQYF.

This clonotype was seen many times. The V call is TRBV20-1, the J call TRBJ2-7; 12 positions match TRBD1. The CDR3 totals 16 residues. V lost 1 base to trimming and J lost 1 base; unmatched junction nucleotides: 5. Germline V gives CDR1 DFQATT, CDR2 SNEGSKA (reference sequence). CDR3 sequence reads: CSARGTGQGASYEQYF. Written as DNA, the CDR3 is TGCAGTGCTAGAGGGACGGGACAGGGGGCTTCCTACGAGCAGTACTTC.

The chain links TRBV5-1 to TRBJ2-1; no firm D call. Trimming left V 0 bases short and J 4 bases short, with 11 bases between. This CDR3 is 15 amino acids long. The germline V gene has CDR1 SGHRS and CDR2 YFSETQ. The CDR3 sequence: CASSLVPDHYNEQFF. The CDR3 DNA reads TGCGCCAGCAGCTTGGTGCCCGACCATTACAATGAGCAGTTCTTC.

Concerning this clonotype: A read error is likely, as this CDR3 ends without the conserved phenylalanine or tryptophan. CDR3: CASSIAPYGYTL. DNA for the CDR3: TGTGCCAGTAGTATAGCCCCGTATGGCTACACCTTA. This chain links TRBV19 with TRBJ1-2, with D unresolved. The germline gives CDR1 LNHDA, CDR2 SQIVND (reference sequence). The CDR3 runs 12 residues. Trimming took 1 base from V and 5 from J, leaving 5 bases between them.

Many counts were recorded for this clonotype. This chain joins TRBV7-2 and TRBJ1-1, with D perhaps matching TRBD1 (5 bases). Trimming left V 10 bases short and J 2 bases short, with 17 bases between. The CDR3 is 14 amino acids. Germline-derived CDR1 and CDR2 are SGHTA and FQGNSA. The chain's CDR3 is CATAWGGVNTEAFF. CDR3 sequence (DNA): TGTGCCACCGCGTGGGGGGGAGTTAACACTGAAGCTTTCTTT.

In its sample, this clonotype was seen a few times. J is TRBJ2-7 and V is TRBV5-1; D gene ambiguous. Germline V gene sequence: CDR1 SGHRS, CDR2 YFSETQ. V dropped 0 bases and J dropped 6 bases, with 13 bases sitting between them. The CDR3 length is 14 residues. The CDR3 DNA is TGCGCCAGCAGCTTGGTCCAAGAAGTGGGCGAGCAGTACTTC. It encodes CASSLVQEVGEQYF.

This clonotype was picked up a small number of times. V gene TRBV6-2 or TRBV6-3 combines with J gene TRBJ2-3, with 14 bases matching TRBD2. The CDR3 extends over 21 amino acids. The V segment lost 2 bases and the J segment 6 bases; nucleotides outside the gene matches: 19. Germline loops: CDR1 MNHEY, CDR2 SVGEGT. Here the CDR3 DNA reads TGTGCCAGCAGTTACCCTAACAGGGATTTGTGGACTAGCGGGAGGTCGGATACGCAGTATTTT. This sequence encodes CASSYPNRDLWTSGRSDTQYF.

The chain carries TRBV6-1 and TRBJ1-6; TRBD1 is a possible D gene (5 bases). Trimming pared 1 base from V and 2 bases from J, leaving 6 bases between. The germline V gene encodes CDR1 MNHNS and CDR2 SASEGT. The CDR3 has 15 amino acids. The CDR3 bases are TGTGCCAGCAGTGAAGGACAGACCTATAATTCACCCCTCCACTTT. Translating gives CASSEGQTYNSPLHF.

This clonotype has only a few counts. The V call is TRBV28, the J call TRBJ1-6; D may be TRBD1 (6 bases). This CDR3 has 17 residues. Germline V lookup: CDR1 MDHEN, CDR2 SYDVKM. V was trimmed by 3 bases and J by 0 bases, leaving 12 bases between them. Written as DNA, the CDR3 is TGTGCCAGCAGTTTCCGACAGGCCAGCTCCTATAATTCACCCCTCCACTTT. Its protein is CASSFRQASSYNSPLHF.

This chain connects TRBV7-8 to TRBJ2-7, with 8 bases fitting TRBD1. The CDR3 extends over 15 amino acids. V gave up 0 bases and J gave up 1 base; unmatched junction bases: 2. CDR1 is SGHVS and CDR2 is FQNEAQ in the germline V gene. The CDR3 region has the DNA TGTGCCAGCAGCTTAGCTCGGACAGGGTCCTACGAGCAGTACTTC. Its translation is CASSLARTGSYEQYF.